Here is one TCR beta chain with its context. The germline V gene has CDR1 LGHNA and CDR2 YNFKEQ. This CDR3 has 14 amino acids. The V end was cut by 0 bases, the J end by 8 bases, with 13 bases between. The sample comes from a study of control samples from healthy donors and cancer patients. Data came from immunoSEQ multiplex PCR; TCRdb stores just in-frame clones and leaves some out. The table for this sample gives some 190,000 clones. This sequence originates from a woman aged 25-40 years in good health. The rearrangement links TRBV4-2 to TRBJ1-2, with D possibly TRBD1 on 5 matching bases. The sample consisted of blood. This CDR3 reads CASSQDRWGIGYTF. CDR3 in DNA: TGTGCCAGCAGCCAAGATCGATGGGGGATCGGCTACACCTTC.